Shown below are 5 T cell receptor beta chains from a single sample sequenced in a study of graft-versus-host responses after intestinal transplantation. The antigens of these receptors remain unknown. Only in-frame clones appear in the TCRdb table, and some are missing; sequencing was by immunoSEQ multiplex PCR. In the table there are more than 80,000 clones, roughly 91% of which are singletons. Specimen: unstimulated CD4+ T cells sorted from spleen or lymph node cells, collected before intestinal transplant. These receptors all come from a human donor who received an intestinal transplant.

The chain links TRBV4-1 to TRBJ2-5; tentative D call: TRBD1 (7 bases). The germline V gene has CDR1 MGHRA and CDR2 YSYEKL. The CDR3 covers 15 residues. V was cut by 0 bases and J by 4 bases, with 12 bases left in between. The chain's CDR3 is CASSQDQGGRETQYF. CDR3 in DNA: TGCGCCAGCAGCCAAGACCAGGGGGGCCGAGAGACCCAGTACTTC.

The chain employs TRBV27 and TRBJ2-6, with a tentative D call TRBD2 (6 bases). The CDR3 is made up of 17 amino acids. Trimming pared 3 bases from V and 2 bases from J, leaving 14 bases between. Germline V gene data show CDR1 as MNHEY and CDR2 as SMNVEV (reference sequence). CDR3 sequence reads: CASSFLGGTAGANVLTF. Here the CDR3 DNA reads TGTGCCAGCAGTTTCCTTGGGGGGACGGCTGGGGCCAACGTCCTGACTTTC.

This clone showed up just once. The chain employs TRBV28 and TRBJ1-1; 7 nucleotides align to TRBD1. CDR3 size: 15 residues. The germline V gene has CDR1 MDHEN and CDR2 SYDVKM. Unmatched junction bases numbered 10, after V lost 5 bases and J lost 4 bases. The CDR3 DNA reads TGTGCCAGCAGTCCCACACAGGGGTTGGGCACTGAAGCTTTCTTT. Its translation: CASSPTQGLGTEAFF.

The rearrangement uses TRBV5-4 and TRBJ2-5; 7 bases match TRBD1. V shed 4 bases and J 2 bases; nucleotides not matched to a gene: 2. Germline values: CDR1 SGHNT, CDR2 YYREEE (reference sequence). CDR3 length: 13 residues. The CDR3 loop reads CASSKGQQETQYF. The CDR3 nucleotides read TGTGCCAGCAGCAAGGGACAGCAAGAGACCCAGTACTTC.

This chain joins TRBV7-9 and TRBJ2-7, with 8 positions matching TRBD1. The germline V gene encodes CDR1 SEHNR and CDR2 FQNEAQ (reference sequence). The CDR3 has 16 amino acids. Trimming at V came to 3 bases and at J to 11 bases, leaving 18 bases not matched to a gene. The DNA of the CDR3 is TGTGCCAGCAGCTTCCAGGGGGCGGGACCACCCGCGAGCAAGTACTTC. Amino acids: CASSFQGAGPPASKYF.